The 17 T cell receptor beta chains presented below share a single source sample, sequenced in a study of blood T cell repertoires in COVID-19. Sequenced by immunoSEQ multiplex PCR; TCRdb stores in-frame clones only, minus some. The sample holds around 230,000 clones, 70% to 90% seen once. What was sequenced was peripheral blood. All receptors come from a man aged 40-50 years with acute or convalescent COVID-19.

V is TRBV1 and J is TRBJ2-5; the DNA was not used to check the table's D call, TRBD2. TRBV1 has pseudogene status. The CDR3 sequence is 19 residues long. CDR3 nucleotides: TGCACCAGCAGCCAACCTTATAGGACTAGCGGGGGGATTCAAGAGACCCAGTACTTC. Translating gives CTSSQPYRTSGGIQETQYF.

The chain recombines TRBV7-8 with TRBJ1-4; 7 nucleotides match TRBD1. The CDR3 contains 14 residues. Unmatched junction bases numbered 8, after V lost 6 bases and J lost 7 bases. Germline CDR1 is SGHVS and CDR2 is FQNEAQ. CDR3 coding DNA: TGTGCCAGCAGATATACAGGGGACGGTGAAAAACTGTTTTTT. Its protein product is CASRYTGDGEKLFF.

The chain is built from TRBV6-2 or TRBV6-3 and TRBJ1-3; no reliable D call. Germline V gene data show CDR1 as MNHEY and CDR2 as SVGEGT. Trimming pared 2 bases from V and 4 bases from J, leaving 12 bases between. This CDR3 is 15 amino acids long. CDR3 in DNA: TGTGCCAGCAGTTACCGGGAAAGGCGGGGAAACACCATATATTTT. Translation: CASSYRERRGNTIYF.

The chain joins TRBV5-6 to TRBJ2-7, with a tentative D call TRBD1 (6 bases). This CDR3 is 14 amino acids long. CDR1 and CDR2 from the germline V gene are SGHDT and YYEEEE. V gave up 1 base and J gave up 5 bases, with 13 bases separating them. The CDR3 DNA sequence: TGTGCCAGCAGCTTGCCAGGGGTTCCCCACGAGCAGTACTTC. Amino acid sequence: CASSLPGVPHEQYF.

This clone showed up just once. The chain joins TRBV19 to TRBJ2-5; 8 bases map to TRBD1. Germline-derived CDR1 and CDR2 are LNHDA and SQIVND (reference sequence). This CDR3 comprises 13 residues. V lost 5 bases and J lost 5; bases outside the gene matches: 4. CDR3 sequence (DNA): TGTGCCAGTAGTTCAAGGACAGGGGAGACCCAGTACTTC. It yields the protein CASSSRTGETQYF.

Written as DNA, the CDR3 is TGTGCCAGCAGGCCCGGGACTCCCACGTACGAGCAGTACTTC. This translates into CASRPGTPTYEQYF. V gene TRBV6-5 combines with J gene TRBJ2-7; tentative D call: TRBD2 (6 bases). CDR3 size: 14 residues. Germline V gene lookup returns CDR1 MNHEY and CDR2 SVGAGI. V was clipped by 6 bases and J by 4 bases, with 16 bases between them.

Note on this clone: Other DNA sequences from this sample encode an identical CDR3 as well. The V call is TRBV5-1, the J call TRBJ2-5, with 7 positions matching TRBD1. The CDR3 is 14 residues long. J was trimmed by 3 bases and V by 3 bases; bases with no gene match: 5. Germline-derived CDR1 and CDR2 are SGHRS and YFSETQ. The CDR3 loop is CASSSGTVKETQYF. The CDR3 bases are TGCGCCAGCAGCTCTGGGACAGTTAAAGAGACCCAGTACTTC.

The genes are TRBV5-8 and TRBJ1-1; D is perhaps TRBD1 (6 bases). Trimming cost V 7 bases and J 5 bases, with 21 bases left between them. CDR3 length equals 15 residues. The germline CDR1 and CDR2 sequences are SGHTS and YDEGEE. The CDR3 DNA follows: TGTGCCAGCGTCCTATTGTGGGGCACAGGGACTGAAGCTTTCTTT. Its protein is CASVLLWGTGTEAFF.

The chain links TRBV7-3 to TRBJ2-7; 9 bases map to TRBD1. CDR3 length: 14 residues. Trimming took 4 bases from V and 3 from J; bases not matched to a gene: 4. Germline loops: CDR1 SGHTA, CDR2 FQGTGA. CDR3 sequence reads: CASSSQGALYEQYF. The CDR3 DNA reads as TGTGCCAGCAGCTCACAGGGGGCCCTCTACGAGCAGTACTTC.

The chain is built from TRBV3-1 (or the pseudogene TRBV3-2) and TRBJ2-3; TRBD2 matches 13 bases. Per the germline V gene, CDR1 is LGHDT and CDR2 is YNNKEL (reference sequence). With 0 bases clipped from V and 6 bases from J, the junction kept 15 bases outside the gene matches. The CDR3 has 20 residues. In nucleotides, the CDR3 is TGTGCCAGCAGCCAAGAGATCGGACTAGCGGGGGCCTTACCTATCGATACGCAGTATTTT. Amino acid sequence: CASSQEIGLAGALPIDTQYF.

The chain uses TRBV28 and TRBJ1-6; TRBD1 matches at 9 bases. Per the germline V gene, CDR1 is MDHEN and CDR2 is SYDVKM. This CDR3 is 17 amino acids long. V shed 7 bases and J 6 bases; nucleotides not matched to a gene: 13. The CDR3, as DNA: TGTGCCAGCAACCCTCCCGGGACAGGGACCCCTAATTCACCCCTCCACTTT. This sequence encodes CASNPPGTGTPNSPLHF.

The CDR3 here is CASRGPPGVNTEAFF. The CDR3 DNA reads as TGTGCCAGCAGAGGGCCGCCGGGGGTGAACACTGAAGCTTTCTTT. This sequence joins TRBV6-5 and TRBJ1-1; TRBD1 is a possible D gene (5 bases). Germline values: CDR1 MNHEY, CDR2 SVGAGI. The CDR3 is 15 residues long. Trimming cost V 6 bases and J 0 bases, with 14 bases left between them.

The chain employs TRBV7-9 and TRBJ2-7; 8 nucleotides match TRBD1. The CDR3 spans 14 residues. Germline trimming cut 3 bases from V and 6 bases from J; bases unmatched to any gene: 7. CDR1 SEHNR and CDR2 FQNEAQ come from the germline V gene (reference sequence). DNA of the CDR3: TGTGCCAGCAGCTTGTCAGCAGGGGGCGTCGAGCAGTACTTC. Its translation is CASSLSAGGVEQYF.

V gene TRBV6-1 combines with J gene TRBJ1-4; D is uncertain. The CDR3 extends over 14 amino acids. The V gene's germline CDR1 is MNHNS and CDR2 SASEGT. V dropped 2 bases and J dropped 4 bases, with 8 bases sitting between them. The CDR3 nucleotides are TGTGCCAGCAGTGAACCCAGGTATAATGAAAAACTGTTTTTT. This encodes CASSEPRYNEKLFF.

The chain links TRBV19 to TRBJ1-5; D gene uncertain. The CDR3 contains 13 residues. The germline gives CDR1 LNHDA, CDR2 SQIVND (reference sequence). V shed 8 bases and J shed 5 bases, with 13 bases lying between them. The CDR3 DNA is TGTGCCAGTTCCTCGGGGATTCATCAGCCCCAGCATTTT. Its protein product is CASSSGIHQPQHF.

The J gene is TRBJ2-5, the V gene TRBV28, with TRBD1 matching 7 bases. The V gene end was trimmed by 7 bases and the J gene end by 4 bases; junction bases not matched to a gene: 6. Germline loops: CDR1 MDHEN, CDR2 SYDVKM. The CDR3 extends over 13 amino acids. For the CDR3, the DNA is TGTGCCAGCACCACAGGGGTGCCAGAGACCCAGTACTTC. Translation gives CASTTGVPETQYF.

The J gene is TRBJ1-1, the V gene TRBV6-6; tentatively, D is TRBD1 (5 bases). Germline-derived CDR1 and CDR2 are MNHNY and SVGAGI (reference sequence). This CDR3 comprises 12 residues. Trimming removed 5 bases at V and 1 base at J, with 5 bases between. Written as DNA, the CDR3 is TGTGCCAGCAGTACAGGGAACACTGAAGCTTTCTTT. Its translation: CASSTGNTEAFF.